Sequencing of this TCR beta chain was carried out in a study of CD8+ T cells in alopecia areata. Study at large: Treatment of the treated patients consisted of oral tofacitinib, 5 to 10 mg twice daily.

Reverse transcribed after extraction, RNA yielded cDNA as the sequencing template. The method was immunoSEQ multiplex PCR; TCRdb's version includes in-frame clones alone and lacks a portion of them. The data contain approximately 200,000 clones, nearly 60% of them singletons. A word on this clone: Its antigen is as yet unknown.

Treatment reported: oral pan-JAK inhibitor, 5-10 mg twice daily. Study results and caveats: Tofacitinib significantly reduced both scalp clonality and expanded CD8+ clones among the top 100.

This TCR was recovered from a human donor with alopecia areata. Material: CD4+ T cells sorted from blood, obtained at week 24, from a patient treated with tofacitinib.

The CDR3 DNA follows: TGTGCCAGCAGCCCGCAACAGGGCACTGAAGCTTTCTTT. Its protein is CASSPQQGTEAFF. This chain connects TRBV7-2 to TRBJ1-1; possible D gene TRBD1, 6 bases. Germline assignment: CDR1 SGHTA and CDR2 FQGNSA. There are 13 residues in the CDR3. V was clipped by 5 bases and J by 4 bases, with 11 bases between them.